The next 25 T cell receptor beta chains were all read from a single sample in a study of blood T cell repertoires in COVID-19. The repertoire was sequenced with immunoSEQ multiplex PCR; TCRdb's copy has only in-frame clones and lacks some. The data show around 450,000 clones, with roughly 88% seen just once and approximately 0.55% held by the top ten. Sequenced: PBMCs or T cells enriched from blood (not recorded which). The source of these receptors is a man between 18 and 29 years old who had recovered from COVID-19.

The rearrangement uses TRBV19 and TRBJ1-1; D is unclear. Germline V CDR1 and CDR2: LNHDA, SQIVND (reference sequence). Deletions cut 8 bases from V and 1 base from J, with 14 bases between. The CDR3 loop spans 14 amino acids. The CDR3 region has the DNA TGTGCCAGTGGCGTGACGGGTAAGAACACTGAAGCTTTCTTT. As protein: CASGVTGKNTEAFF.

The rearrangement uses TRBV12-5 and TRBJ1-5; weak D call: TRBD1 (5 bases). The CDR3 loop spans 14 amino acids. CDR1 is LGHNT and CDR2 is FRNRAP in the germline V gene. Deletions cut 1 base from V and 7 bases from J, with 11 bases between. The DNA of the CDR3 is TGTGCTAGTGGTTTGGCAGGGTTAGGGCAGCCCCAGCATTTT. Translating gives CASGLAGLGQPQHF.

The chain uses TRBV11-1 and TRBJ1-1; D is perhaps TRBD1 (6 bases). The V end lost 5 bases, the J end lost 8 bases, and 12 bases lay between the germline ends. This CDR3 has 12 amino acids. Germline CDR1 reads SGHAT; CDR2 reads FQDESV (reference sequence). The CDR3 DNA reads as TGTGCCAGCAGCCCGGACAGAGGGGAAGCTTTCTTT. It yields the protein CASSPDRGEAFF.

This chain joins TRBV7-6 and TRBJ2-2; TRBD2 matches at 9 bases. The CDR3 runs 16 residues. After removal of 6 bases from V and 3 bases from J, the junction contained 8 bases not matched to a gene. The germline CDR1 and CDR2 sequences are SGHVS and FNYEAQ. The CDR3 is CASRNLVAGDTGELFF. In DNA, the CDR3 is TGTGCCAGCAGAAACTTGGTAGCGGGAGACACCGGGGAGCTGTTTTTT.

The rearrangement joins TRBV19 to TRBJ1-1; D possibly corresponds to TRBD1 (5 bases). The CDR3 is 12 amino acids. Germline CDR1 reads LNHDA; CDR2 reads SQIVND (reference sequence). Trimming stripped 8 bases from V and 1 base from J, with 8 bases between. The CDR3 is CASVTGNTEAFF. CDR3 bases: TGTGCCAGTGTTACAGGGAACACTGAAGCTTTCTTT.

The chain is built from TRBV12-3 or TRBV12-4 and TRBJ1-4; D is ambiguous. V was trimmed by 3 bases and J by 7 bases, leaving 9 bases between them. The length of the CDR3 is 13 residues. The CDR3 DNA follows: TGTGCCAGCAGTTTGTCCACCAGTGAAAAACTGTTTTTT. This sequence encodes CASSLSTSEKLFF.

This clone was picked up a small number of times. The DNA of the CDR3 is TGTGCCAGTAGTTGGGGGCCCACTGAAGCTTTCTTT. Protein sequence: CASSWGPTEAFF. The chain combines TRBV19 with TRBJ1-1; possible D gene TRBD1, 6 bases. The CDR3 sequence is 12 residues long. The germline V and J ends were trimmed by 5 bases and 4 bases, with 8 bases remaining between them. In germline, CDR1 is LNHDA, CDR2 SQIVND (reference sequence). The full variable domain, with the rest looked up from reference TRBV19 and TRBJ1-1, is DGGITQSPKYLFRKEGQNVTLSCEQNLNHDAMYWYRQDPGQGLRLIYYSQIVNDFQKGDIAEGYSVSREKKESFPLTVTSAQKNPTAFYLCASSWGPTEAFFGQGTRLTVV.

The gene calls are TRBV10-2 and TRBJ1-3, with a possible D match to TRBD1 (5 bases). The CDR3 contains 15 residues. In germline, CDR1 is WSHSY, CDR2 SAAADI. V was clipped by 5 bases and J by 1 base, with 12 bases between them. The DNA for the CDR3 is TGCGCCAGCAGTCCCCGTTCAGGGTCTGGAAACACCATATATTTT. Translation: CASSPRSGSGNTIYF.

The chain carries TRBV6-2 or TRBV6-3 and TRBJ1-5, with 7 bases lining up with TRBD1. Germline-derived CDR1 and CDR2 are MNHEY and SVGEGT. Trimming removed 5 bases from V and 0 bases from J; junction bases left unmatched: 4. The CDR3 sequence is 15 residues long. CDR3 sequence reads: CASSADRDSNQPQHF. In DNA form, the CDR3 reads TGTGCCAGCAGTGCCGACAGGGATAGCAATCAGCCCCAGCATTTT.

The rearrangement uses TRBV6-5 and TRBJ1-2; possible D gene TRBD1, 5 bases. Trimming pared 7 bases from V and 8 bases from J, leaving 14 bases between. The CDR3 totals 12 residues. Germline lookup yields CDR1 MNHEY and CDR2 SVGAGI. The CDR3 loop reads CASILGGFGYTF. The CDR3, as DNA: TGTGCCAGCATCCTGGGGGGGTTCGGCTACACCTTC.

V is TRBV7-9 and J is TRBJ2-7; D possibly corresponds to TRBD2 (5 bases). The CDR3 length is 16 residues. Germline V lookup: CDR1 SEHNR, CDR2 FQNEAQ (reference sequence). Trimming stripped 5 bases from V and 7 bases from J, with 24 bases between. CDR3 nucleotide sequence: TGTGCCAGCAGCGCGTCGGACTCCCGAGCCCTACTGGAGCAGTACTTC. Residues: CASSASDSRALLEQYF.

This clone was detected only once. The chain joins TRBV21-1 to TRBJ1-5. TRBV21-1 is marked as a pseudogene. The CDR3 runs to 16 residues. The DNA for the CDR3 is TGTGCCAGCAGCAAATGTATAGAGTATAGCAATCAGCCCCAGCATTTT. Its protein product is CASSKCIEYSNQPQHF.

The chain carries TRBV18 and TRBJ2-5; 12 nucleotides align to TRBD1. V gave up 3 bases and J gave up 4 bases; unmatched junction bases: 6. The germline V gene has CDR1 KGHSH and CDR2 LQKENI. CDR3 length: 16 residues. CDR3 amino acids: CASSPVGTGGAETQYF. The CDR3 nucleotides are TGTGCCAGCTCACCCGTCGGGACAGGGGGCGCAGAGACCCAGTACTTC.

This clone was observed once. The V call is TRBV13, the J call TRBJ1-2; D is unresolved. Germline V lookup: CDR1 PRHDT, CDR2 FYEKMQ (reference sequence). This CDR3 spans 16 amino acids. The V end lost 2 bases, the J end lost 8 bases, and 21 bases lay between the germline ends. CDR3 loop: CASSLKSSADGYGYTF. CDR3 nucleotide sequence: TGTGCCAGCAGCTTAAAGTCCTCCGCGGATGGCTACGGCTACACCTTC.

V is TRBV7-9 and J is TRBJ2-7, with TRBD2 as a possible D gene (5 bases). Per germline, CDR1 SEHNR and CDR2 FQNEAQ (reference sequence). V lost 6 bases to trimming and J lost 5 bases, with 14 bases between them. CDR3 size: 13 residues. CDR3 DNA sequence: TGTGCCAGCAGTTCAATTTCCGGGGACGAGCAGTACTTC. Amino acid sequence: CASSSISGDEQYF.

The chain is built from TRBV25-1 and TRBJ2-3; 8 bases map to TRBD2. Trimming removed 1 base from V and 2 bases from J; junction bases left unmatched: 5. The CDR3 has 16 amino acids. Germline V gene lookup returns CDR1 MGHDK and CDR2 SYGVNS. The CDR3 is CASSEFGGGPTDTQYF. For the CDR3, the DNA is TGTGCCAGCAGTGAATTCGGGGGGGGACCCACAGATACGCAGTATTTT.

The V call is TRBV5-8, the J call TRBJ2-5, with 8 bases matching TRBD2. Germline CDR1 SGHTS, CDR2 YDEGEE. This CDR3 is built from 17 residues. V shed 4 bases, J shed 0 bases, and the junction held 11 bases outside the gene matches. The CDR3 sequence: CASSPPGGSVYQETQYF. The CDR3 DNA is TGTGCCAGCAGCCCTCCGGGAGGGTCGGTCTACCAAGAGACCCAGTACTTC.

This chain connects TRBV9 to TRBJ1-1, with TRBD1 as a possible D gene (5 bases). Germline loops: CDR1 SGDLS, CDR2 YYNGEE. The V and J ends lost 2 bases and 4 bases respectively, with 12 bases between them. This CDR3 is 14 amino acids long. CDR3 protein: CASSVGGVSTEAFF. For the CDR3, the DNA is TGTGCCAGCAGCGTCGGGGGTGTGAGCACTGAAGCTTTCTTT.

V and J are TRBV9 and TRBJ1-2; 12 positions agree with TRBD1. This CDR3 region has 15 residues. Germline V CDR1 and CDR2: SGDLS, YYNGEE. With V trimmed by 4 bases and J by 4 bases, 5 bases remained unmatched. The CDR3 DNA is TGTGCCAGCAGCCCGGGACAGGGGGCAAGCTATGGCTACACCTTC. Its protein product is CASSPGQGASYGYTF.

With respect to this clone: This same CDR3 is encoded by further DNA sequences in the sample. This chain uses TRBV9 with TRBJ2-1, with D unclear. V lost 0 bases, J lost 9 bases, and 10 bases lay in between. The CDR3 covers 13 residues. Per the germline V gene, CDR1 is SGDLS and CDR2 is YYNGEE. Here the CDR3 DNA reads TGTGCCAGCAGCGTAGATCTAGAAGGTGAGCAGTTCTTC. Translation: CASSVDLEGEQFF.

The chain carries TRBV18 and TRBJ2-7, with TRBD1 identical over 10 bases. The V and J ends lost 8 bases and 2 bases, in that order; junction bases with no gene match: 12. CDR1 is KGHSH, CDR2 LQKENI, per germline. The CDR3 contains 16 residues. This CDR3 is CASTERTGGKTYEQYF. The CDR3 DNA reads TGTGCCAGCACTGAGCGGACAGGGGGAAAGACCTACGAGCAGTACTTC.

The chain's CDR3 is CASGLGRKERANTGELFF. CDR3 nucleotides: TGTGCTAGTGGTTTGGGCCGCAAGGAGCGGGCGAACACCGGGGAGCTGTTTTTT. The gene calls are TRBV12-5 and TRBJ2-2; D is possibly TRBD2 (6 bases). V shed 1 base and J shed 0 bases, with 15 bases lying between them. The germline V gene has CDR1 LGHNT and CDR2 FRNRAP. CDR3 size: 18 residues. The full variable domain, rest sourced from reference TRBV12-5 and TRBJ2-2, is DARVTQTPRHKVTEMGQEVTMRCQPILGHNTVFWYRQTMMQGLELLAYFRNRAPLDDSGMPKDRFSAEMPDATLATLKIQPSEPRDSAVYFCASGLGRKERANTGELFFGEGSRLTVL.

This clone came up once. The CDR3 DNA reads as TGCAGCGTCAGACAGGGGCTTCTCAATGAGCAGTTCTTC. Its translation is CSVRQGLLNEQFF. The rearrangement joins TRBV29-1 to TRBJ2-1; 8 bases are a match to TRBD1. Germline assignment: CDR1 SQVTM and CDR2 ANQGSEA. The V gene end was trimmed by 6 bases and the J gene end by 6 bases; junction bases not matched to a gene: 7. The CDR3 totals 13 residues.

This clone has just a few counts. Here the CDR3 DNA reads TGTGCCAGCAGCTTAGGTAGGGGCCATAGCAATCAGCCCCAGCATTTT. It specifies CASSLGRGHSNQPQHF. This rearrangement joins TRBV11-2 to TRBJ1-5; maybe TRBD1 (5 bases). The V gene's germline CDR1 is SGHAT and CDR2 FQNNGV. The CDR3 has 16 residues. V dropped 1 base and J dropped 0 bases, with 10 bases sitting between them.

The V call is TRBV20-1, the J call TRBJ1-1, with a tentative D call TRBD1 (6 bases). The CDR3 totals 11 residues. From germline, CDR1 is DFQATT and CDR2 SNEGSKA (reference sequence). CDR3 region: CRGGGNTEAFF. CDR3 coding DNA: TGCAGGGGAGGGGGGAACACTGAAGCTTTCTTT.